This T cell receptor (beta chain) was retrieved from a study of cytomegalovirus exposure and HLA in healthy donors. Across the study: Earlier, 100 million to 120 million unique TCR beta sequences were recovered from roughly 170 million T cells by an analysis.

The primer mix had 60 Vbeta and 13 Jbeta primers. Profiling relied on immunoSEQ multiplex PCR, and the TCRdb table lists in-frame clones only, not all of them. The profile shows 150,000 to 200,000 clones, around 75% of them singletons. The CDR3 runs 14 residues. Germline V lookup: CDR1 MDHEN, CDR2 SYDVKM. V gave up 7 bases and J gave up 3 bases, with 15 bases separating them. This clone has a handful of counts. Sample: PBMCs. V and J are TRBV28 and TRBJ1-2; D remains unclear. The TCR originated in a woman between 40 and 50 years old in good health and CMV-seropositive. CDR3 in DNA: TGTGCCAGCACCTCGACCGGGGTTGACTATGGCTACACCTTC. Translated, it gives CASTSTGVDYGYTF.